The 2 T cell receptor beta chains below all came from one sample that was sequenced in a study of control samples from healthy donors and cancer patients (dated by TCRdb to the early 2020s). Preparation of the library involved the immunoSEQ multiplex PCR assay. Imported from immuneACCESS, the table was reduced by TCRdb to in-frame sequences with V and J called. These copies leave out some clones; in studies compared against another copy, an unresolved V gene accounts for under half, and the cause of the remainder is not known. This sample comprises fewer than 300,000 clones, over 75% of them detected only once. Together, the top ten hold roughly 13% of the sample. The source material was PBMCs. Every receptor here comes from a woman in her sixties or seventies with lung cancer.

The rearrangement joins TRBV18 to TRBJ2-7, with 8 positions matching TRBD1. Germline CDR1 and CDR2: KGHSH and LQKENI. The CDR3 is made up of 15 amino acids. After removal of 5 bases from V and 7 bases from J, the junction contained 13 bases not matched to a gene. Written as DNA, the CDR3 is TGTGCCAGCTCAGCAGTCGGACAGGGAGGTAGAGAGCAGTACTTC. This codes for CASSAVGQGGREQYF. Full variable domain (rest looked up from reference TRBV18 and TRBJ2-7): NAGVMQNPRHLVRRRGQEARLRCSPMKGHSHVYWYRQLPEEGLKFMVYLQKENIIDESGMPKERFSAEFPKEGPSILRIQQVVRGDSAAYFCASSAVGQGGREQYFGPGTRLTVT.

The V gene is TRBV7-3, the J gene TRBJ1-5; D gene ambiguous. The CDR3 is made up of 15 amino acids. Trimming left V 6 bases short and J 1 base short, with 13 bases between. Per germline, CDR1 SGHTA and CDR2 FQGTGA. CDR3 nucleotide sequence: TGTGCCAGCAGAGAAGAGGGAATCAGCAATCAGCCCCAGCATTTT. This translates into CASREEGISNQPQHF.